This T cell receptor (beta chain) came from a study of cytomegalovirus exposure and HLA in healthy donors. About the research overall: The same platform used for the approximately 670 first-cohort repertoires was also used for the roughly 130 validation repertoires, as a later analysis reported.

The assay was immunoSEQ multiplex PCR, and TCRdb's table has in-frame clones only and misses some. The sample lists about 150,000 clones, 85% to 90% occurring once. As regards this clone: Its antigen is currently unknown.

Study-level points and caveats: Specificity of a few CMV-associated chains for CMV antigens was verified in vitro. One later analysis, an examination of the 100 to 150 validation repertoires, found that first-cohort TCR clusters tended to co-occur in them.

The CDR3 contains 16 residues. Per germline, CDR1 MNHNY and CDR2 SVGAGI (reference sequence). Trimming cost V 3 bases and J 5 bases; bases outside gene matches: 2. Sequenced sample: PBMCs. The source is a woman in her late teens or twenties in good health and CMV-seropositive. V gene TRBV6-6 combines with J gene TRBJ2-2; 14 bases fit TRBD2. The CDR3 region has the DNA TGTGCCAGCAGTTATGGACTAGCGGGGGGAACCGGGGAGCTGTTTTTT. Protein sequence: CASSYGLAGGTGELFF.